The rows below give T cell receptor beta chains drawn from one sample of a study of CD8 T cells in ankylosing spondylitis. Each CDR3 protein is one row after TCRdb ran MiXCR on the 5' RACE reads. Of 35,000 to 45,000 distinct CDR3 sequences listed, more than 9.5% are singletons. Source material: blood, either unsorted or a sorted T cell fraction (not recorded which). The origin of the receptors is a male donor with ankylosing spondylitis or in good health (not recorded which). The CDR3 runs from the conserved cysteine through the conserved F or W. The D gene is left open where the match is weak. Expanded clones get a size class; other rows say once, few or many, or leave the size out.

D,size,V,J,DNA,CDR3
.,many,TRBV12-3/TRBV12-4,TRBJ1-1,TGTGCCAGCAATTGGGGGGATGGAAGGATGAACACTGAAGCTTTCTTT,CASNWGDGRMNTEAFF
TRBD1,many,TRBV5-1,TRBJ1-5,TGCGCCAGCAGCTTGGCCGGGACAGGGACTCAGCCCCAGCATTTT,CASSLAGTGTQPQHF
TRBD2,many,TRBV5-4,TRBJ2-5,TGTGCCAGCAGCTTGTTCGAGCGGGGGGGAGGATTAGAGACCCAGTACTTC,CASSLFERGGGLETQYF
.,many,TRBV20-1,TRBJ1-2,TGCAGTGCCGCGGAGGGCCACTATGGCTACACCTTC,CSAAEGHYGYTF
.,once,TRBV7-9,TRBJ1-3,TGTGCCAGCAGCTTAGACCGATCCCCAAGAAACACCATATATTTT,CASSLDRSPRNTIYF
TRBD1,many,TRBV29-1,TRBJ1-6,TGCAGCGTTAGACAGGGCGAATCCTATAATTCACCCCTCCACTTT,CSVRQGESYNSPLHF
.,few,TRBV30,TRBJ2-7,TGTGCCTGCATGCCCTCCTACGAGCAGTACTTC,CACMPSYEQYF
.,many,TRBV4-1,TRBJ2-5,TGCGCCAGCAGCCAAGATAGCGGAGTCCTCGAAGAGACCCAGTACTTC,CASSQDSGVLEETQYF
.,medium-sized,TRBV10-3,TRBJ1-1,TGTGCCATCAGTGATCCCGGCATGAACACTGAAGCTTTCTTT,CAISDPGMNTEAFF
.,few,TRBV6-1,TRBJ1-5,TGTGCCAGCAGAGAGACGGGCGCACAGCCCCAGCATTTT,CASRETGAQPQHF
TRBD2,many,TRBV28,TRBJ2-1,TGTGCCAGCAGTTTTATACTAGCGGGGGGTTTGCAGTTCTTC,CASSFILAGGLQFF
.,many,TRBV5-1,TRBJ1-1,TGCGCCAGCAGCTTGGTCGGCGGCGCAGGAGATGAAGCTTTCTTT,CASSLVGGAGDEAFF
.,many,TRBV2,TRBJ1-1,TGTGCCAGCAGTGAAGCCAGATGGCCTGAAGCTTTCTTT,CASSEARWPEAFF
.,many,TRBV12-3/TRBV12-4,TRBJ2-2,TGTGCCAGCAGTCCCTCCTTGTCCGGGGAGCTGTTTTTT,CASSPSLSGELFF
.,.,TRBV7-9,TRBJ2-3,TGTGCCAGCAGCCCCGGTTGGGGATTCACAGATACGCAGTATTTT,CASSPGWGFTDTQYF
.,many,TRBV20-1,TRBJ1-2,TGCAGTGCTAGGACCGGGTACTATGGCTACACCTTC,CSARTGYYGYTF
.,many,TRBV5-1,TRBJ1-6,TGCGCCAGCAGCTTGGAGGTCGGGACCTCACCCCTCCACTTT,CASSLEVGTSPLHF
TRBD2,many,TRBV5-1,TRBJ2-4,TGCGCCAGCAGCTTGGGATTAGCGGGGAGTAATGACAAAAACATTCAGTACTTC,CASSLGLAGSNDKNIQYF